Ten or more counts support the clone carrying this T cell receptor (beta chain). Its specificity is unknown. Time point of the sample: newly diagnosed GD, antithyroid drugs for less than 3 months. PBMCs were the source of the RNA used for TCR sequencing. In each case, Graves' disease was diagnosed per American Thyroid Association guidelines. This specimen comes from a study of regulatory T cells in long-lasting Graves disease. Background on the study: Less than 3 months of antithyroid drugs had been taken by newly diagnosed Graves' patients. The study's findings and limits: Accuracy was perhaps lowered by the small sample size.

CDR1 and CDR2 (germline): SEHNR, FQNEAQ (reference sequence). This CDR3 is built from 15 residues. The V segment lost 6 bases and the J segment 6 bases; nucleotides outside the gene matches: 12. Construction of TCR beta libraries relied on iRepertoire HTBI primers and on Arm-PCR targeting CDR3 regions. TCRdb used MiXCR to reprocess the multiplex PCR reads, holding one entry per CDR3 protein. This sample carries 440,000 or so distinct CDR3 sequences, around 17% of them seen once, and the ten largest clones take about 10%. This sample was also put to use in a study of T cells in Graves' hyperthyroidism and ophthalmopathy. That study reports: Also found in blood were most expanded thyroid clonotypes above 0.001.

The chain uses TRBV7-9 and TRBJ2-7, with 9 bases matching TRBD1. The sample in question was peripheral blood mononuclear cells (PBMCs), obtained at new diagnosis, from a patient treated with antithyroid drugs. This TCR was recovered from a woman in her thirties with Graves disease. The CDR3 here is CASRHKQGATSEQYF. Here the CDR3 DNA reads TGTGCCAGCAGACACAAACAGGGGGCGACCTCCGAGCAGTACTTC.